The rows below give T cell receptor beta chains drawn from one sample of a study of CD8+ T cells in alopecia areata. Method: immunoSEQ multiplex PCR; TCRdb's copy keeps in-frame clones and lacks some. Of 150,000 to 200,000 clones in the sample, around 60% are singletons; the top ten hold over 12%. The input for sequencing was CD4+ T cells sorted from blood, taken at week 0. The receptors here all came from a human donor with alopecia areata. The CDR3 runs from the conserved cysteine through the conserved F or W. The order of the fields is J gene, V gene, D gene, clone size, CDR3 DNA, CDR3 protein. A D gene is named only where the DNA matches it firmly. Not all rows give a size; the values are once, few, many and, for expanded clones, a class.

>TRBJ2-6|TRBV27|.|.
TGTGCCAGCAGTTATGGACGGGTGAAATCTGGGGCCAACGTCCTGACTTTC
CASSYGRVKSGANVLTF
>TRBJ2-3|TRBV29-1|.|.
TGCAGCGTAGGGAAAAGCCAGATCGGAGATACGCAGTATTTT
CSVGKSQIGDTQYF
>TRBJ2-7|TRBV30|.|.
TGTGCCTGGAGTAGGGCCGGTCTTTCGTTCGAGCAGTACTTC
CAWSRAGLSFEQYF
>TRBJ1-1|TRBV29-1|.|.
TGCAGCGTTGAAGTACAGTTGAACACTGAAGCTTTCTTT
CSVEVQLNTEAFF
>TRBJ1-1|TRBV7-2|TRBD1|.
TGTGCCAGCAGCTTAGAGCCGGGACAGGGACAATTCTTT
CASSLEPGQGQFF
>TRBJ1-2|TRBV23-1|.|.
TGCGCCAGCAGTCCTTGCCGTCTCCGACTTTTGGGCTACACCTTC
CASSPCRLRLLGYTF
>TRBJ1-1|TRBV30|.|.
TGTGCCTGGAGTGTTGATGGCAGGGGCACTGAAGCTTTCTTT
CAWSVDGRGTEAFF
>TRBJ1-1|TRBV14|.|.
TGTGCCAGCAGCCAAGTCCTGCAGGTGAACACTGAAGCTTTCTTT
CASSQVLQVNTEAFF
>TRBJ2-1|TRBV12-5|.|.
TGTGCTAGTGGTTTGGTGAATGAGCAGTTCTTC
CASGLVNEQFF
>TRBJ1-2|TRBV27|.|.
TGTGCCAGCAGTCCCAGCGGTTGGGGGGATGGCTACACCTTC
CASSPSGWGDGYTF
>TRBJ1-4|TRBV29-1|.|.
TGCAGCGTTGAAGAAACCGGGACGTCGGCAGGAAAACTGTTTTTT
CSVEETGTSAGKLFF
>TRBJ2-7|TRBV15|.|.
TGTGCCACCAGCAGTATCACCGGACAGCCCTACGAGCAGTACTTC
CATSSITGQPYEQYF
>TRBJ2-5|TRBV4-2|TRBD2|few
TGTGCCAGCAGCCAAGTCGGAGGGACTAGCGGGGCACAGGGGGAGACCCAGTACTTC
CASSQVGGTSGAQGETQYF
>TRBJ2-5|TRBV27|.|.
TGTGCCAGCAGCCGGGTGCCGGGGACCCGAGAGACCCAGTACTTC
CASSRVPGTRETQYF
>TRBJ2-1|TRBV5-1|.|once
TGCGCCAGCAGCTTGGGTCCCGGAGGCAATGAGCAGTTCTTC
CASSLGPGGNEQFF
>TRBJ1-2|TRBV25-1|.|.
TGTGCCAGCAGTGCGGAGGGTGGGCAGTTGGATGGCTACACCTTC
CASSAEGGQLDGYTF
>TRBJ1-5|TRBV30|.|.
TGTGCCTGGAGTGTACAACAGCTTAGCAATCAGCCCCAGCATTTT
CAWSVQQLSNQPQHF
>TRBJ1-2|TRBV29-1|TRBD1|.
TGCAGCGTTGACCCTACTACAGGGGCCAGCTATGGCTACACCTTC
CSVDPTTGASYGYTF
>TRBJ2-2|TRBV30|.|.
TGTGCCTGGAGGAGGGTTGCCGGGGAGCTGTTTTTT
CAWRRVAGELFF
>TRBJ1-1|TRBV29-1|.|few
TGCAGCGTTGTGTTCGGGGGGAACACTGAAGCTTTCTTT
CSVVFGGNTEAFF
>TRBJ2-1|TRBV27|TRBD2|.
TGTGCCAGCAGTTTAGTAGAGCGGGGGAATGAGCAGTTCTTC
CASSLVERGNEQFF
>TRBJ2-7|TRBV5-1|.|few
TGCGCCAGCAGCCCGGAGCTTCTATCGGGCGAGCAGTACTTC
CASSPELLSGEQYF
>TRBJ1-5|TRBV6-5|.|.
TGTGCCAGCAGTCGGACCGTTGGTCAGCCCCAGCATTTT
CASSRTVGQPQHF
>TRBJ2-5|TRBV11-1|TRBD1|.
TGTGCCAGCAGCCCCAGGGGGCTGATGGAGACCCAGTACTTC
CASSPRGLMETQYF
>TRBJ1-5|TRBV30|TRBD1|.
TGTGCCTGGAGTTCACAGGGGGCTGCCAATCAGCCCCAGCATTTT
CAWSSQGAANQPQHF
>TRBJ1-2|TRBV15|.|.
TGTGCCACCAGCAGACCAGGGGCCGCTAAGTATGGCTACACCTTC
CATSRPGAAKYGYTF
>TRBJ1-1|TRBV18|.|.
TGTGCCAGCTCACCATTGGCTCCGGGCTCGCACACTGAAGCTTTCTTT
CASSPLAPGSHTEAFF